Listed below are T cell receptor beta chains from one sample, sequenced in a study of blood T cells in healthy people across ages. From the 5' RACE reads, TCRdb called clonotypes with MiXCR, one entry per CDR3 protein. The sample lists hundreds of thousands of distinct CDR3 sequences, about 30% seen once, with about a sixth in the top ten. The sequencing sample was made of blood. The receptors shown here come from a woman of 80 years or more in good health. Each CDR3 is given with its conserved first and last residue. D genes are given only for firm matches. For some rows the clone size is stated as once, few or many, or as a class when expanded; others skip it.

j_gene	v_gene	d_gene	abundance	CDR3aa	CDR3nt
TRBJ2-3	TRBV12-3/TRBV12-4	.	.	CASRTWGGGADAQYF	TGTGCCAGCAGGACTTGGGGAGGGGGCGCAGATGCGCAGTATTTT
TRBJ2-7	TRBV20-1	.	many	CSARDASSYEQYF	TGCAGTGCTAGAGATGCGAGCTCCTACGAGCAGTACTTC
TRBJ1-1	TRBV11-1	.	many	CASSVLKRNTEAFF	TGTGCCAGCAGCGTCCTCAAGAGGAACACTGAAGCTTTCTTT
TRBJ2-1	TRBV27	TRBD1	many	CASRTGYDNEQFF	TGTGCCAGCAGGACAGGGTACGACAATGAGCAGTTCTTC
TRBJ1-5	TRBV6-2/TRBV6-3	.	.	CTTGTSNQPQHF	TGTACCACTGGGACCTCCAATCAGCCCCAGCATTTT
TRBJ1-4	TRBV19	.	many	CASSIRGAGRSTNEKLFF	TGTGCCAGTAGTATACGGGGCGCCGGGCGATCAACTAATGAAAAACTGTTTTTT
TRBJ1-1	TRBV19	.	.	CASKRPIAFEAFF	TGTGCCAGTAAACGACCCATAGCGTTTGAAGCTTTCTTT
TRBJ1-2	TRBV6-1	.	many	CASSEVPSATNYGYTF	TGTGCCAGCAGTGAAGTACCCAGTGCTACTAACTATGGCTACACCTTC
TRBJ2-6	TRBV12-3/TRBV12-4	.	many	CASSLALLPNVLTF	TGTGCCAGCAGTTTAGCGCTACTACCCAACGTCCTGACTTTC
TRBJ2-7	TRBV7-2	TRBD2	.	CASSLFSSGESSYEQYF	TGTGCCAGCAGCTTGTTTTCTAGCGGGGAGAGCTCCTACGAGCAGTACTTC
TRBJ1-5	TRBV7-2	.	.	CASSLTRGAEQPQHF	TGTGCCAGCAGCTTAACAAGGGGGGCGGAACAGCCCCAGCATTTT
TRBJ2-5	TRBV7-9	TRBD1	few	CASSPRPGQGAKNEQYF	TGTGCCAGCAGCCCCCGACCGGGGCAGGGGGCAAAAAATGAGCAGTACTTC
TRBJ2-5	TRBV7-2	.	few	CASSLASGANRETQYF	TGCGCCAGCAGCTTAGCTTCAGGGGCTAACCGAGAGACCCAGTACTTC
TRBJ1-6	TRBV27	TRBD1	many	CASSDRGIRNSPLHF	TGTGCCAGCAGCGACAGGGGAATAAGGAATTCACCCCTCCACTTT
TRBJ2-5	TRBV20-1	TRBD1	many	CSAPPTGGGSRETQYF	TGCAGTGCGCCACCGACAGGGGGCGGATCCAGGGAGACCCAGTACTTC
TRBJ1-2	TRBV6-2/TRBV6-3	.	.	CASSYSMTAYFYGYTF	TGTGCCAGCAGTTACTCGATGACAGCTTATTTCTATGGCTACACCTTC
TRBJ2-2	TRBV9	.	few	CASSPSQNTGELFF	TGTGCCAGCAGCCCCTCCCAGAACACCGGGGAGCTGTTTTTT
TRBJ1-1	TRBV3-1	.	.	CASSQGGLMNRNTEAFF	TGTGCCAGCAGCCAAGGGGGTCTAATGAACAGGAACACTGAAGCTTTCTTT
TRBJ1-1	TRBV20-1	.	few	CSAAPGAMNTEAFF	TGCAGTGCTGCCCCCGGGGCAATGAACACTGAAGCTTTCTTT
TRBJ1-4	TRBV29-1	.	.	CSAKEGTGNEKLFF	TGCAGCGCTAAGGAAGGGACGGGTAATGAAAAACTGTTTTTT